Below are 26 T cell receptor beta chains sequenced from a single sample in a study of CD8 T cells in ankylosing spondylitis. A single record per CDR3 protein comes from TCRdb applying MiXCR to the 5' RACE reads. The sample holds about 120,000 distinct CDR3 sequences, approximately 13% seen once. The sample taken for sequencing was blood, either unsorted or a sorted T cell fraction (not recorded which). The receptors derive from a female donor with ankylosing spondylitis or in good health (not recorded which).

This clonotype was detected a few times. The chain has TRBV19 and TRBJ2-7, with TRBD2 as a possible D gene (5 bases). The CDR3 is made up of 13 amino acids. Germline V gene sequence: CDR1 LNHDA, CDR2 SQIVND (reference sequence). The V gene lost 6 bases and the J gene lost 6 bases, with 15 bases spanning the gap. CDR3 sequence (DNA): TGTGCCAGTAGGCCCAGCCCGGGGTCCGAGCAGTACTTC. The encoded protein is CASRPSPGSEQYF.

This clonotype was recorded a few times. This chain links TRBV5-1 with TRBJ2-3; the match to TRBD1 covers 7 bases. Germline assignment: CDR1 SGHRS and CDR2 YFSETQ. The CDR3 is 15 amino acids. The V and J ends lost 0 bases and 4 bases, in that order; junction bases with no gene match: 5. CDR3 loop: CASSLVEGGPDTQYF. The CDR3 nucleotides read TGCGCCAGCAGCTTGGTCGAAGGGGGCCCAGATACGCAGTATTTT.

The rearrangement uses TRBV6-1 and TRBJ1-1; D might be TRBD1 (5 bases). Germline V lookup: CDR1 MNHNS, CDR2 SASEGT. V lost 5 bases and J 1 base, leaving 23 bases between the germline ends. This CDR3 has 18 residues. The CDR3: CASSREIFGGITNTEAFF. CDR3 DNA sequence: TGTGCCAGCAGTCGCGAAATTTTTGGGGGTATAACGAACACTGAAGCTTTCTTT.

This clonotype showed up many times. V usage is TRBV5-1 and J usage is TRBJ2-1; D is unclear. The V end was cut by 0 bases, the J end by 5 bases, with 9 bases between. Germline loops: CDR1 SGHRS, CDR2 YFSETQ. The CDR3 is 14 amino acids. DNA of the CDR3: TGCGCCAGCAGCTTGGAAAGATACAACAATGAGCAGTTCTTC. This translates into CASSLERYNNEQFF.

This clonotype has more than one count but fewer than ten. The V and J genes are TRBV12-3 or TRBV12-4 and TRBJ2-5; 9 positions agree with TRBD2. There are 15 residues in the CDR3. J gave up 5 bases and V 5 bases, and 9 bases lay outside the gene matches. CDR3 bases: TGTGCCAGCAGTCCACCGGGACTAGCTTGGGAGACCCAGTACTTC. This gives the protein CASSPPGLAWETQYF.

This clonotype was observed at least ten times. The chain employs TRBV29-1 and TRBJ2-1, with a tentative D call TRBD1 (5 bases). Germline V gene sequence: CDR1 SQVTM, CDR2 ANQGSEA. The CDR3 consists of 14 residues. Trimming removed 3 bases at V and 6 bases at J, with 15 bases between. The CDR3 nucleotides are TGCAGCGTTGATCAGGGTCCTCAGGGCAATGAGCAGTTCTTC. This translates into CSVDQGPQGNEQFF.

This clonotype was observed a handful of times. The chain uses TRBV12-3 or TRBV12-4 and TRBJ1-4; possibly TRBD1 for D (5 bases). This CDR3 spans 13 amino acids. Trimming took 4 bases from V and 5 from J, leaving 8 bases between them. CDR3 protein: CASSWDSNEKLFF. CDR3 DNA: TGTGCCAGCAGTTGGGACTCAAATGAAAAACTGTTTTTT.

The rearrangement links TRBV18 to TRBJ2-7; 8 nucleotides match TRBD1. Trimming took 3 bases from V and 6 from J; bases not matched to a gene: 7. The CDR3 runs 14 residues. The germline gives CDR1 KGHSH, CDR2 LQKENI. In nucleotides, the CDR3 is TGTGCCAGCTCACCCCCCGGAACAGGGGGCGAGCAGTACTTC. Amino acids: CASSPPGTGGEQYF.

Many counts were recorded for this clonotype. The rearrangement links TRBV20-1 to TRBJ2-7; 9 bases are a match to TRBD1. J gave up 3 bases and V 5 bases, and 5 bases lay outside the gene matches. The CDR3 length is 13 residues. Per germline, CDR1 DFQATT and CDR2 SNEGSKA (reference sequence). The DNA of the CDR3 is TGCAGTGCTTCCGGGACAGGGCACTACGAGCAGTACTTC. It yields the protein CSASGTGHYEQYF.

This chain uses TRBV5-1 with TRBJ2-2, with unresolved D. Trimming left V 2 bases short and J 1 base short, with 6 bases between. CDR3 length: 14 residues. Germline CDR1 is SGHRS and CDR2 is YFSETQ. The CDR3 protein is CASSLNRNTGELFF. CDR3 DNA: TGCGCCAGCAGCTTAAACAGGAACACCGGGGAGCTGTTTTTT.

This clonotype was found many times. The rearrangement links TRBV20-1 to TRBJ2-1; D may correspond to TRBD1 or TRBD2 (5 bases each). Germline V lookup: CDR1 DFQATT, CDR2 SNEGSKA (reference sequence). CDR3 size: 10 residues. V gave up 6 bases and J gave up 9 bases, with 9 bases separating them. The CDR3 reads CSAGVGEQFF. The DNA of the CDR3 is TGCAGTGCGGGGGTAGGTGAGCAGTTCTTC.

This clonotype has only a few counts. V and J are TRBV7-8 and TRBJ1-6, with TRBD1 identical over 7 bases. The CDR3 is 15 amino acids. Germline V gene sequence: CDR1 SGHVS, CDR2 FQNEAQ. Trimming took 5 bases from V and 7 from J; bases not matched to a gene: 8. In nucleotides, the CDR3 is TGTGCCAGCAGCCAGGGGGGGGGTTCAAATTCACCCCTCCACTTT. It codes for CASSQGGGSNSPLHF.

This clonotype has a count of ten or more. The chain's CDR3 is CASRKTGYEQYF. DNA of the CDR3: TGCGCCAGCAGAAAGACAGGGTACGAGCAGTACTTC. The chain recombines TRBV5-1 with TRBJ2-7; 7 bases are a match to TRBD1. J gave up 4 bases and V 5 bases, and 3 bases lay outside the gene matches. The CDR3 totals 12 residues. The germline V gene encodes CDR1 SGHRS and CDR2 YFSETQ.

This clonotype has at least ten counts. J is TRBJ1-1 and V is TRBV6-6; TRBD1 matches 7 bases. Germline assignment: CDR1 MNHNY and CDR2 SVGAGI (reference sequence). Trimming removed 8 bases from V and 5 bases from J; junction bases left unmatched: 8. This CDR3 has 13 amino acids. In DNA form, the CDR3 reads TGTGCCAGCGACGTACAGGGGCAAACTGAAGCTTTCTTT. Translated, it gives CASDVQGQTEAFF.

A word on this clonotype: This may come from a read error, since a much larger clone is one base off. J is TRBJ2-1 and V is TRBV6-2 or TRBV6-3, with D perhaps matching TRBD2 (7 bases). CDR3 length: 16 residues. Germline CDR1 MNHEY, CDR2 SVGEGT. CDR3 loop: CASSSGGLKSCNEQFF. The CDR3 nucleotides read TGTGCCAGCAGTTCGGGGGGCCTGAAATCCTGCAATGAGCAGTTCTTC.

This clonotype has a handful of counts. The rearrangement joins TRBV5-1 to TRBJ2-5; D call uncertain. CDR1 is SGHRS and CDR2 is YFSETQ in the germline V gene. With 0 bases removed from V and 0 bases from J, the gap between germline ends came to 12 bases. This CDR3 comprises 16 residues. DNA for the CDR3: TGCGCCAGCAGCTTGGGGTCGATTCCGTACCAAGAGACCCAGTACTTC. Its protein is CASSLGSIPYQETQYF.

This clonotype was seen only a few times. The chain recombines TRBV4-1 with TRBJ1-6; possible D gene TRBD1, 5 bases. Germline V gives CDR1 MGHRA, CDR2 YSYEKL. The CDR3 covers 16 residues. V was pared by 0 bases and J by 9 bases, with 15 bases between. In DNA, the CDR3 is TGCGCCAGCAGCCAAGATCAGGCAGGGTCGGGTTCACCCCTCCACTTT. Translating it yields CASSQDQAGSGSPLHF.

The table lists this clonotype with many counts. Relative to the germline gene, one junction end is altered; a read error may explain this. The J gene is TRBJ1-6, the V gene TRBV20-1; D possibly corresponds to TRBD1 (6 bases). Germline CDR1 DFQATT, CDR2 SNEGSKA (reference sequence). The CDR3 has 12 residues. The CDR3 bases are TGCAGTGCTAAGGGACACGGCCCGGCACTCTCATTT. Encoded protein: CSAKGHGPALSF.

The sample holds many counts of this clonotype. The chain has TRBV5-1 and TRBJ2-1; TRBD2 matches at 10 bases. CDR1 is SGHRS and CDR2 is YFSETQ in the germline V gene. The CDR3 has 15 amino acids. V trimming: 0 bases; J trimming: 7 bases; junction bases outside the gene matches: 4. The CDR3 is CASSLGASGGNEQFF. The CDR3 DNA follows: TGCGCCAGCAGCTTGGGGGCTAGCGGGGGTAATGAGCAGTTCTTC.

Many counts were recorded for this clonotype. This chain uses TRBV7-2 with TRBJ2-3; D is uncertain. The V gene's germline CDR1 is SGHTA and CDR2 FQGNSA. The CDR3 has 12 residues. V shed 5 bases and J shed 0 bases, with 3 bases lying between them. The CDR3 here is CASSRSTDTQYF. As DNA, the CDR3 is TGTGCCAGCAGCCGGAGCACAGATACGCAGTATTTT. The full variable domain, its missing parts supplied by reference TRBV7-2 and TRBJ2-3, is GAGVSQSPSNKVTEKGKDVELRCDPISGHTALYWYRQSLGQGLEFLIYFQGNSAPDKSGLPSDRFSAERTGGSVSTLTIQRTQQEDSAVYLCASSRSTDTQYFGPGTRLTVL.

CDR3 DNA sequence: TGTGCCATCAGTCCGGGACTAGCGCCTGGAGAGACCCAGTACTTC. It translates to CAISPGLAPGETQYF. V usage is TRBV10-3 and J usage is TRBJ2-5; the match to TRBD2 covers 10 bases. The J segment lost 4 bases and the V segment lost 5 bases, leaving 7 bases of the junction unmatched. Germline CDR1 and CDR2: ENHRY and SYGVKD. CDR3 length: 15 amino acids.

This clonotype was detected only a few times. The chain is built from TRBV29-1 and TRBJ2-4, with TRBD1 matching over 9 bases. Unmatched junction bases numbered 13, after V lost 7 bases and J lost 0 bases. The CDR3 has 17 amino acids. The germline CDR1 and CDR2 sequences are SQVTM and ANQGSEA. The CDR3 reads CSGWDRENPIAKNIQYF. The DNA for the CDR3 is TGCAGCGGTTGGGACAGGGAGAATCCCATAGCCAAAAACATTCAGTACTTC. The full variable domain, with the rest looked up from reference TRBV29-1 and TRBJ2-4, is SAVISQKPSRDICQRGTSLTIQCQVDSQVTMMFWYRQQPGQSLTLIATANQGSEATYESGFVIDKFPISRPNLTFSTLTVSNMSPEDSSIYLCSGWDRENPIAKNIQYFGAGTRLSVL.

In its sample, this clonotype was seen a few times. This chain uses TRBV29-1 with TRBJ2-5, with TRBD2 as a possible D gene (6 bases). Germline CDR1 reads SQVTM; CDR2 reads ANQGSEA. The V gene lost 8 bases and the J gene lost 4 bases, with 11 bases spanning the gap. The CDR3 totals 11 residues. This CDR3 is CSTNGRETQYF. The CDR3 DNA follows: TGCAGCACCAACGGGAGAGAGACCCAGTACTTC.

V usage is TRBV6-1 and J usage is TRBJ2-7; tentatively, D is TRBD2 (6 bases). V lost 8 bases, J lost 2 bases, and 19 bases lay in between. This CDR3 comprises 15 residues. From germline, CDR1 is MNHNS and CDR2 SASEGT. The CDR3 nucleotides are TGTGCCAGCGGTCCGCGAGTCGGGGGTACCTACGAGCAGTACTTC. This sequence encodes CASGPRVGGTYEQYF.

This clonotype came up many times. CDR3 amino acids: CAWSPKDRGNTEAFF. In DNA, the CDR3 is TGTGCCTGGAGTCCGAAAGACAGGGGGAACACTGAAGCTTTCTTT. The chain has TRBV30 and TRBJ1-1; the match to TRBD1 covers 8 bases. Germline V lookup: CDR1 GTSNPN, CDR2 SVGIG (reference sequence). The CDR3 contains 15 residues. The V and J ends lost 2 bases and 1 base, in that order; junction bases with no gene match: 6.

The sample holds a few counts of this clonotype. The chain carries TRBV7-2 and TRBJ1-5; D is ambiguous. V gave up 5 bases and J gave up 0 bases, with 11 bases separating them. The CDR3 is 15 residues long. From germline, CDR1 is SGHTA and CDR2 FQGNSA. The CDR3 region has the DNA TGTGCCAGCAGCCTCCACCTTTATAGCAATCAGCCCCAGCATTTT. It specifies CASSLHLYSNQPQHF.